The TCR beta chain under discussion was sequenced for a study of glioma-infiltrating T cells. Study overall: Target coverage was about 4.5- to 11-fold for 950,000 to 1,000,000 blood T cells.

CDR3 length: 14 amino acids. With 0 bases removed from V and 0 bases from J, the gap between germline ends came to 7 bases. Germline CDR1 SGDLS, CDR2 YYNGEE. TCR alpha and beta CDR3 regions were amplified from RNA using iRepertoire nested multiplex PCR. TCRdb re-derived calls from the multiplex PCR reads in MiXCR, one entry per CDR3 protein. The data contain 400,000 or so distinct CDR3 sequences, roughly two fifths of them singletons. This clonotype showed up just a few times. Sequencing was performed on glioma tissue, nonneoplastic brain tissue, or PBMCs (not recorded which). The sequence came from a human donor with low-grade glioma or glioblastoma, undergoing nonglioma brain surgery, or in good health (not recorded which). This chain links TRBV9 with TRBJ2-7; D may be TRBD2 (5 bases). CDR3 in DNA: TGTGCCAGCAGCGTAGCGGGAACCTCCTACGAGCAGTACTTC. The encoded protein is CASSVAGTSYEQYF. Full variable domain (outside the CDR3, taken from reference TRBV9 and TRBJ2-7): DSGVTQTPKHLITATGQRVTLRCSPRSGDLSVYWYQQSLDQGLQFLIQYYNGEERAKGNILERFSAQQFPDLHSELNLSSLELGDSALYFCASSVAGTSYEQYFGPGTRLTVT.